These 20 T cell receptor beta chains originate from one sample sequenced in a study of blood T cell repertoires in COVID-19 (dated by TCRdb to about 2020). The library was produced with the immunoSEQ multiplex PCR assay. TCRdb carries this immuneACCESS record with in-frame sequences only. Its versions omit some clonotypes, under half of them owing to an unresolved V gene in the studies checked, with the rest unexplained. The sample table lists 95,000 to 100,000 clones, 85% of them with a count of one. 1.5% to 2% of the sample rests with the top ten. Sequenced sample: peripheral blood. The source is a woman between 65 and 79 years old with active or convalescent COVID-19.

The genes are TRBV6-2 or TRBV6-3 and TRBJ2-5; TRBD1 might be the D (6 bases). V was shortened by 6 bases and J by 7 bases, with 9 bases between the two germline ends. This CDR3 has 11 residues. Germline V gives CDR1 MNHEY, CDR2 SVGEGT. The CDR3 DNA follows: TGTGCCAGCAGCGTACAGGGGACCCAGTACTTC. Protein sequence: CASSVQGTQYF.

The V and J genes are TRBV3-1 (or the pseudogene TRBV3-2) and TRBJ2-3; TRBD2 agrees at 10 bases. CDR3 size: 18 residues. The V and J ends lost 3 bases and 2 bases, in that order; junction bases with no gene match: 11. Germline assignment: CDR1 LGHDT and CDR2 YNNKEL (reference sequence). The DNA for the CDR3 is TGTGCCAGCAGCCACCGGACTAGCGGAGTTGGAACCACAGATACGCAGTATTTT. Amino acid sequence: CASSHRTSGVGTTDTQYF.

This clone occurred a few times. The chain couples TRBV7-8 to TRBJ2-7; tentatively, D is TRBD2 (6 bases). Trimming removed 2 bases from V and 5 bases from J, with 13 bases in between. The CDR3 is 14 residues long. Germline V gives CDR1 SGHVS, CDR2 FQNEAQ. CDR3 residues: CASSLLGGVDEQYF. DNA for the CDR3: TGTGCCAGCAGCTTATTGGGGGGTGTCGACGAGCAGTACTTC.

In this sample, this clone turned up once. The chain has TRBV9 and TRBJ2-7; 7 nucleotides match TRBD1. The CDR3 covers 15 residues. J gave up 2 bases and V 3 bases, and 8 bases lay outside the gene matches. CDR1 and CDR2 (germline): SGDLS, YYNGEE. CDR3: CASSARDSKTYEQYF. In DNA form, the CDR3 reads TGTGCCAGCAGCGCCCGGGACAGCAAGACCTACGAGCAGTACTTC. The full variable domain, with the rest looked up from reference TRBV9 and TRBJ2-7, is DSGVTQTPKHLITATGQRVTLRCSPRSGDLSVYWYQQSLDQGLQFLIQYYNGEERAKGNILERFSAQQFPDLHSELNLSSLELGDSALYFCASSARDSKTYEQYFGPGTRLTVT.

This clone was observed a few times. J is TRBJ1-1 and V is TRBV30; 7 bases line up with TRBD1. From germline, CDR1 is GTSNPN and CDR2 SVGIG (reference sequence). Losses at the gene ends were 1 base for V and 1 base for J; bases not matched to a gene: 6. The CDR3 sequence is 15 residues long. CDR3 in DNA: TGTGCCTGGAGTGCTAACTACAGGGGGAACACTGAAGCTTTCTTT. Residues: CAWSANYRGNTEAFF.

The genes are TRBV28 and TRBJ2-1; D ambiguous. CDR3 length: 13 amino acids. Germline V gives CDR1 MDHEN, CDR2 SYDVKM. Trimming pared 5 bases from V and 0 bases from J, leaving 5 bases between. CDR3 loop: CASSPSSYNEQFF. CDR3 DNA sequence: TGTGCCAGCAGTCCTAGCTCCTACAATGAGCAGTTCTTC. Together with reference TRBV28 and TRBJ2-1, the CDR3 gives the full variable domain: DVKVTQSSRYLVKRTGEKVFLECVQDMDHENMFWYRQDPGLGLRLIYFSYDVKMKEKGDIPEGYSVSREKKERFSLILESASTNQTSMYLCASSPSSYNEQFFGPGTRLTVL.

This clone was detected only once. In DNA, the CDR3 is TGTGCCAGCAGCTTACAGGGATACGAGCAGTACTTC. This sequence encodes CASSLQGYEQYF. The J gene is TRBJ2-7, the V gene TRBV11-2; D might be TRBD1 (5 bases). Germline lookup yields CDR1 SGHAT and CDR2 FQNNGV. V was shortened by 2 bases and J by 4 bases, with 6 bases between the two germline ends. The CDR3 is 12 residues long.

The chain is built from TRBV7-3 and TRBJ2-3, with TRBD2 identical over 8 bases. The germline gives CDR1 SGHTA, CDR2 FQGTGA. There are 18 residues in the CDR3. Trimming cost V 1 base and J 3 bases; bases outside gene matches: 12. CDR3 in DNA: TGTGCCAGCAGCTTAAACGGGGGGGAGTTGGTTCGTACAGATACGCAGTATTTT. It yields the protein CASSLNGGELVRTDTQYF.

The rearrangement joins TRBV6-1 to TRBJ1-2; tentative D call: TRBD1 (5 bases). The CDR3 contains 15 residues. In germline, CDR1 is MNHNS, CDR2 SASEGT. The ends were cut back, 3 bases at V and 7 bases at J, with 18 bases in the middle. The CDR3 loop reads CASSEGSGFFTGYTF. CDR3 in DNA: TGTGCCAGCAGTGAGGGCTCAGGGTTCTTCACTGGCTACACCTTC.

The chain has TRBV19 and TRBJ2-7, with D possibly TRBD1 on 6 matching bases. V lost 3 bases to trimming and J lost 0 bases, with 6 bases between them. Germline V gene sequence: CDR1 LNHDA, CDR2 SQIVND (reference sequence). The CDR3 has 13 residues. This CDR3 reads CASSMGHSYEQYF. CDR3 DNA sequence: TGTGCCAGTAGTATGGGACACTCCTACGAGCAGTACTTC.

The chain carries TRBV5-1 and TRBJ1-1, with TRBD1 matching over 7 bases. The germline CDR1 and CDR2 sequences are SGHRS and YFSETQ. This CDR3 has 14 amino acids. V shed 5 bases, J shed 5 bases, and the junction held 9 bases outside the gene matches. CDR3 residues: CASRQGTGYTEAFF. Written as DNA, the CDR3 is TGCGCCAGCAGACAGGGGACGGGGTATACTGAAGCTTTCTTT.

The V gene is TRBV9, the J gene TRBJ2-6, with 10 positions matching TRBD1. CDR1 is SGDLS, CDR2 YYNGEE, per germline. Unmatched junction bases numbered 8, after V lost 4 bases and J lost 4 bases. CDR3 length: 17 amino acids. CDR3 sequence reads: CASSSGTGVLGANVLTF. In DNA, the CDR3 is TGTGCCAGCAGCTCCGGGACAGGGGTTTTAGGGGCCAACGTCCTGACTTTC.

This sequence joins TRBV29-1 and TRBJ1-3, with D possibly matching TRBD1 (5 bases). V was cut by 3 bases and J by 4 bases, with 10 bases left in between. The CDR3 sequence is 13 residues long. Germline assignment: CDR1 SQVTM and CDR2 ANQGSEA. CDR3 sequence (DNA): TGCAGCGTTGATTCCAGGGAAGGAAACACCATATATTTT. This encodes CSVDSREGNTIYF.

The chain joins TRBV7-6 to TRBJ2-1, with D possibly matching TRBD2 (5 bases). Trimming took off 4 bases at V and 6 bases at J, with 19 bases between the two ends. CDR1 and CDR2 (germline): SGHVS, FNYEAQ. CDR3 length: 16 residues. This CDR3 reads CASSSVGGGVRNEQFF. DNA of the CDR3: TGTGCCAGCAGCTCAGTAGGAGGTGGAGTTCGCAATGAGCAGTTCTTC.

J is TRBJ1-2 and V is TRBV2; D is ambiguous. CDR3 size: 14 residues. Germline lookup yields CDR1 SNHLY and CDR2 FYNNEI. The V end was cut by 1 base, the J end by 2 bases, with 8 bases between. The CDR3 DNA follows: TGTGCCAGCAGTGAAGTGGCGGTAAACTATGGCTACACCTTC. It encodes CASSEVAVNYGYTF.

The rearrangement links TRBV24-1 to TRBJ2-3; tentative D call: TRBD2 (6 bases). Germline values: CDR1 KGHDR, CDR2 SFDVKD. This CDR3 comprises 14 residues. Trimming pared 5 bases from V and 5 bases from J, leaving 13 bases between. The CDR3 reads CATSGPLAGDTQYF. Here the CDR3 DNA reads TGTGCCACCAGTGGCCCACTAGCTGGAGATACGCAGTATTTT.

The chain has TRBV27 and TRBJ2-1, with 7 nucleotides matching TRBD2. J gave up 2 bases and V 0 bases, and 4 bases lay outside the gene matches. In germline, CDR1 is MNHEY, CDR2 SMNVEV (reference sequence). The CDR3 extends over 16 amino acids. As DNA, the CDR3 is TGTGCCAGCAGTTTATCTGTCGGGGGGACCTACAATGAGCAGTTCTTC. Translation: CASSLSVGGTYNEQFF.

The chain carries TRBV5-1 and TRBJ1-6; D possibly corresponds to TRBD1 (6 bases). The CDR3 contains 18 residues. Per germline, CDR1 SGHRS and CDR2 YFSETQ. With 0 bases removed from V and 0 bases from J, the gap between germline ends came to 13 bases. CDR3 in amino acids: CASSLDNRDHSYNSPLHF. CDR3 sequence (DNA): TGCGCCAGCAGCTTGGACAACAGGGACCACTCCTATAATTCACCCCTCCACTTT.

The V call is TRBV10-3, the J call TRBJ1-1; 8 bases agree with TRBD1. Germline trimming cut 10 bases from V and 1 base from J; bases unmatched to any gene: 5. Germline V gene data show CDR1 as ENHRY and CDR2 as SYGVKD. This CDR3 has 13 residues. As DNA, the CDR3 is TGTGCCACCAGGGGGCAGCCGAACACTGAAGCTTTCTTT. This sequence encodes CATRGQPNTEAFF.

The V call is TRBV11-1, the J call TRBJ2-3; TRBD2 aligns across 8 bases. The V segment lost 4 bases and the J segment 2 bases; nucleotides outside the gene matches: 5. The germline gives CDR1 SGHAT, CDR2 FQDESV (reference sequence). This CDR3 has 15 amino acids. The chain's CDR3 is CASSSRGGVTDTQYF. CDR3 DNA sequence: TGTGCCAGCAGCTCCCGGGGGGGGGTCACAGATACGCAGTATTTT.